The 10 T cell receptor beta chains reported below all come from one sample, sequenced in a study of T cell repertoires in cytomegalovirus infection. TCRdb analysed the reads with MiXCR anew, one entry per CDR3 protein. Of 46,000 or so distinct CDR3 sequences in the sample, approximately 22% are singletons; the top ten hold approximately 17%. Antigens for these TCRs are unknown. Sequencing was performed on PBMCs, sequenced either directly or after in vitro stimulation (not recorded which). The source of these receptors is a human donor in good health (CMV status not recorded). Some clones in this sample may be carry-over from other donors' samples.

In its sample, this clonotype was seen a few times. The rearrangement links TRBV6-5 to TRBJ1-5; D gene uncertain. Looked up from germline, CDR1 is MNHEY and CDR2 is SVGAGI. This CDR3 region has 13 residues. Trimming cost V 0 bases and J 3 bases, with 3 bases left between them. The CDR3 reads CASSYSPNQPQHF. CDR3 DNA sequence: TGTGCCAGCAGTTACTCCCCCAATCAGCCCCAGCATTTT.

This clonotype ranks as medium-sized. The chain is built from TRBV28 and TRBJ2-1, with unresolved D. The CDR3 spans 12 residues. Germline CDR1 is MDHEN and CDR2 is SYDVKM. The V and J ends lost 3 bases and 12 bases respectively, with 12 bases between them. Here the CDR3 reads CASSFMAPGQFF. The CDR3 nucleotides are TGTGCCAGCAGTTTTATGGCCCCCGGGCAGTTCTTC.

The sample holds a few counts of this clonotype. The chain couples TRBV7-9 to TRBJ2-5, with 9 bases matching TRBD2. The germline V gene has CDR1 SEHNR and CDR2 FQNEAQ (reference sequence). J gave up 1 base and V 5 bases, and 8 bases lay outside the gene matches. The CDR3 totals 16 residues. CDR3 sequence: CASSERASGTQETQYF. In DNA form, the CDR3 reads TGTGCCAGCAGCGAGAGGGCTAGCGGGACCCAAGAGACCCAGTACTTC.

This clonotype was seen ten or more times. The rearrangement joins TRBV6-1 to TRBJ1-2; 9 bases map to TRBD1. Germline lookup yields CDR1 MNHNS and CDR2 SASEGT. This CDR3 region has 19 residues. V shed 5 bases and J 3 bases; nucleotides not matched to a gene: 19. The CDR3: CASSPNPGTGNWWDYGYTF. The CDR3 DNA reads as TGTGCCAGCAGTCCGAACCCCGGGACAGGGAATTGGTGGGACTATGGCTACACCTTC.

The chain employs TRBV27 and TRBJ2-5; 7 nucleotides match TRBD2. V was pared by 6 bases and J by 2 bases, with 9 bases of the junction left unmatched. CDR1 is MNHEY, CDR2 SMNVEV, per germline (reference sequence). This CDR3 has 15 amino acids. The CDR3 reads CASRAWGGGQETQYF. The CDR3 nucleotides are TGTGCCAGCAGAGCCTGGGGGGGGGGGCAAGAGACCCAGTACTTC.

This clonotype occurred once. The rearrangement joins TRBV4-2 to TRBJ1-2; D uncertain. The CDR3 extends over 15 amino acids. V shed 0 bases and J shed 2 bases, with 10 bases lying between them. The germline V gene has CDR1 LGHNA and CDR2 YNFKEQ. The CDR3 sequence: CASSQDRAENYGYTF. The CDR3 coding sequence is TGTGCCAGCAGCCAAGATCGGGCGGAGAACTATGGCTACACCTTC.

This clonotype was seen only a few times. The chain uses TRBV20-1 and TRBJ1-6; 7 bases map to TRBD1. Per the germline V gene, CDR1 is DFQATT and CDR2 is SNEGSKA (reference sequence). The V and J ends lost 1 base and 6 bases, in that order; junction bases with no gene match: 6. This CDR3 has 15 residues. CDR3 region: CSARGVGQLNSPLHF. As DNA, the CDR3 is TGCAGTGCTAGAGGCGTGGGACAGCTTAATTCACCCCTCCACTTT.

In its sample, this clonotype was seen a few times. The CDR3 protein is CASSLGDLGAYEQYF. The CDR3 DNA follows: TGCGCCAGCAGCTTGGGAGACCTGGGAGCCTACGAGCAGTACTTC. The gene calls are TRBV5-1 and TRBJ2-7, with a possible D match to TRBD2 (5 bases). The germline V gene has CDR1 SGHRS and CDR2 YFSETQ. CDR3 length: 15 residues. Trimming removed 0 bases from V and 2 bases from J, with 12 bases in between.

This clonotype appeared a few times. The V gene is TRBV28, the J gene TRBJ1-5, with D possibly being TRBD1 (5 bases). The CDR3 loop spans 15 amino acids. CDR1 and CDR2 (germline): MDHEN, SYDVKM. V was pared by 6 bases and J by 4 bases, with 16 bases between. This chain's CDR3 is CASRRGARINQPQHF. The CDR3 DNA sequence: TGTGCCAGCAGACGCGGGGCGAGGATTAATCAGCCCCAGCATTTT.

CDR3 sequence: CASTTGTYEQYF. CDR3 nucleotides: TGTGCCAGCACAACCGGTACCTACGAGCAGTACTTC. The chain recombines TRBV7-6 with TRBJ2-7; D gene ambiguous. Germline CDR1 SGHVS, CDR2 FNYEAQ. CDR3 length: 12 residues. Trimming took 7 bases from V and 2 from J, leaving 9 bases between them.